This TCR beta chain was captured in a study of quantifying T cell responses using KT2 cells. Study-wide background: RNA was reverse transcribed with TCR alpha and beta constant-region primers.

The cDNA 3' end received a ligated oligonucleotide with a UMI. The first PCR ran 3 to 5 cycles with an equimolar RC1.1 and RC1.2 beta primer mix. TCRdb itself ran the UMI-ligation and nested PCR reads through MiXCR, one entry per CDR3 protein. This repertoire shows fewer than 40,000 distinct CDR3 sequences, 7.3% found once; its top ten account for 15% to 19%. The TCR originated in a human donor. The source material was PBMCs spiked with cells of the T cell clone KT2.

CDR3 in amino acids: CASSPRRTGGGDTQYF. The DNA for the CDR3 is TGCGCCAGCAGCCCCCGACGGACAGGGGGCGGAGATACGCAGTATTTT. The chain couples TRBV5-1 to TRBJ2-3, with 11 bases identical to TRBD1. The J segment lost 5 bases and the V segment lost 4 bases, leaving 9 bases of the junction unmatched. The CDR3 sequence is 16 residues long. The germline gives CDR1 SGHRS, CDR2 YFSETQ.